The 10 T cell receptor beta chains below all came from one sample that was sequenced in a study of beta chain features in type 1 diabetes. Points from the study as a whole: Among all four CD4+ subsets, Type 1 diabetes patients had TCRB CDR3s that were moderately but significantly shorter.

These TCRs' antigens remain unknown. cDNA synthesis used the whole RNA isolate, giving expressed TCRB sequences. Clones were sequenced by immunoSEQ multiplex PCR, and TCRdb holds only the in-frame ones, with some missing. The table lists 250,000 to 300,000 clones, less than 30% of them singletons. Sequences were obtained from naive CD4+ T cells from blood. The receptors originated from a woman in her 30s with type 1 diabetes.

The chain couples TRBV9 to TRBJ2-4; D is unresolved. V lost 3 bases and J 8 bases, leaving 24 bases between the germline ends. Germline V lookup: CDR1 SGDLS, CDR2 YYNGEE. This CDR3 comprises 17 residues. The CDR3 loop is CASSGRGEPSHMDIQYF. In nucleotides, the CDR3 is TGTGCCAGCAGCGGAAGAGGCGAGCCATCTCATATGGACATTCAGTACTTC.

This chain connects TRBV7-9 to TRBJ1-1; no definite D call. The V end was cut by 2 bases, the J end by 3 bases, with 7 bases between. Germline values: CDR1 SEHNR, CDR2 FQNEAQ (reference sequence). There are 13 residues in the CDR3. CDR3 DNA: TGTGCCAGCAGCTTATCAGCGGACACTGAAGCTTTCTTT. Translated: CASSLSADTEAFF.

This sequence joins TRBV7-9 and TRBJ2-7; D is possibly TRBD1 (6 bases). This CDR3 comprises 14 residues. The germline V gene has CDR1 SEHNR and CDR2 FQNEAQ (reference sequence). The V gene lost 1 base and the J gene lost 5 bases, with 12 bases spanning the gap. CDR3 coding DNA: TGTGCCAGCAGCTTAGTCCAGGGGCTAGACGAGCAGTACTTC. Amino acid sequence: CASSLVQGLDEQYF.

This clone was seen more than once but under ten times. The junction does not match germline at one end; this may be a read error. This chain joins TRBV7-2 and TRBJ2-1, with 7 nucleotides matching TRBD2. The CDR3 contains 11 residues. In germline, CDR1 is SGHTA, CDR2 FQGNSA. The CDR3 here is CASSPGRGRVF. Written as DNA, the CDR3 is TGTGCCAGCAGCCCAGGACGGGGGAGGGTCTTC.

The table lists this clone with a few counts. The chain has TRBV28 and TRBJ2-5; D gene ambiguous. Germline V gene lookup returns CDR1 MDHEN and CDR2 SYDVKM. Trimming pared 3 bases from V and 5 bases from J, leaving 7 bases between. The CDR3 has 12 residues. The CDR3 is CASSFQRETQYF. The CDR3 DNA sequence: TGTGCCAGCAGTTTCCAGAGGGAGACCCAGTACTTC.

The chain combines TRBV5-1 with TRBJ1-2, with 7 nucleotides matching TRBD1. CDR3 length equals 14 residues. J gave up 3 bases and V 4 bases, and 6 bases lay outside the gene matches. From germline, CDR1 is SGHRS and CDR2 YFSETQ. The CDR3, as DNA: TGCGCCAGCAGCGAATACAGGGGATACTATGGCTACACCTTC. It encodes CASSEYRGYYGYTF.

The CDR3 region is CASSLEGARETQYF. In DNA, the CDR3 is TGTGCCAGCAGCTTGGAGGGGGCGCGGGAGACCCAGTACTTC. The gene calls are TRBV5-6 and TRBJ2-5, with 7 bases that match TRBD1. V dropped 0 bases and J dropped 5; count of bases not matched to a gene: 4. The germline gives CDR1 SGHDT, CDR2 YYEEEE. This CDR3 is 14 amino acids long.

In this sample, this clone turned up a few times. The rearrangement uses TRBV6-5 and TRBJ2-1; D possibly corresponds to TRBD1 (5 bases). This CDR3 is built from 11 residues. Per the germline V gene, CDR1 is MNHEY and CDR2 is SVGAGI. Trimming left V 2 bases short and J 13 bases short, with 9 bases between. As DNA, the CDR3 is TGTGCCAGCAGTTACCGACAGAGACAGTTCTTC. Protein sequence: CASSYRQRQFF.

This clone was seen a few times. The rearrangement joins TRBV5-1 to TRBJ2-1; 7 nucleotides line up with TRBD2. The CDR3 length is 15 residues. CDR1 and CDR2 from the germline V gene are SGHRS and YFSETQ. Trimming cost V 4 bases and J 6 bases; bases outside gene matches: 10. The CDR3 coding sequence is TGCGCCAGCAGCCTAGTGGGAGGGCACGGCAATGAGCAGTTCTTC. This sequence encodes CASSLVGGHGNEQFF.

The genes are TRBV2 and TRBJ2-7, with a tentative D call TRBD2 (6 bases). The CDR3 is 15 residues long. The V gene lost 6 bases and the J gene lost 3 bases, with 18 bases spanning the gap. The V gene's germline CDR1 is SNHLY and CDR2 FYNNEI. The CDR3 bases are TGTGCCAGCAGCCCCCCTGCGGGACCCGACTACGAGCAGTACTTC. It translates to CASSPPAGPDYEQYF.